These T cell receptor beta chains were read from a single sample in a study of control samples from healthy donors and cancer patients. This table comes from immunoSEQ multiplex PCR, and its TCRdb copy is limited to in-frame clones, with some not included. Of 60,000 to 75,000 clones in the sample, around nine tenths were seen once. Specimen: PBMCs. The source is a man aged 60 to 69 with colorectal cancer. CDR3s include the opening cysteine and the closing phenylalanine or tryptophan. A D gene is named only where the DNA matches it firmly. For some rows the clone size is stated as once, few or many, or as a class when expanded; others skip it.

DNA,CDR3,J,D,size,V
TGTGCCAGCAGTTCCGACAGGGTTGCAACTAATGAAAAACTGTTTTTT,CASSSDRVATNEKLFF,TRBJ1-4,TRBD1,few,TRBV11-2
TGTGCCAGCAGCCTTGGGGGGACCGGGGAGCTGTTTTTT,CASSLGGTGELFF,TRBJ2-2,-,-,TRBV11-2
TGTGCCAGCAGTAGATATGAAAAACTGTTTTTT,CASSRYEKLFF,TRBJ1-4,-,-,TRBV28
TGTGCCAGTAGTATAGTGAGCGGCGCAGATACGCAGTATTTT,CASSIVSGADTQYF,TRBJ2-3,-,-,TRBV19
TGTGCCAGCAGCTTAACTCTAGGAGAGACCCAGTACTTC,CASSLTLGETQYF,TRBJ2-5,-,-,TRBV7-3
TGTGCCAGCAGCTTGGCCGGCCGACTAAACACCGGGGAGCTGTTTTTT,CASSLAGRLNTGELFF,TRBJ2-2,-,-,TRBV5-4
TGTGCCAGCAGCCCGGGGGGGGCCGGTGCAACTAATGAAAAACTGTTTTTT,CASSPGGAGATNEKLFF,TRBJ1-4,-,-,TRBV5-5
TGTGCCAGCAGTTCGTCCCTACAGGGTCCGCAGTACTTC,CASSSSLQGPQYF,TRBJ2-7,-,few,TRBV12-3/TRBV12-4
TGTGCCAGCAGGGTCCGGGGAGAAAAACTGTTTTTT,CASRVRGEKLFF,TRBJ1-4,-,-,TRBV12-3/TRBV12-4
TGTGCCAGCAGCTTAGACTACAAAGAGCAGTACTTC,CASSLDYKEQYF,TRBJ2-7,-,-,TRBV11-2
TGTGCCAGCAGCTTGGTAGATCAGCCCCAGCATTTT,CASSLVDQPQHF,TRBJ1-5,-,-,TRBV5-5
TGTGCCAGCAGCCCAACTCGGCAGGCAGGGCTGTTTTTT,CASSPTRQAGLFF,TRBJ2-2,-,-,TRBV7-3
TGTGCCAGCAGCTTGCAGGGGGTAGTGTATGGCTACACCTTC,CASSLQGVVYGYTF,TRBJ1-2,TRBD1,-,TRBV5-4
TGTGCCAGCAGCGTAGGTGCTAGCGGGGCTAGCACAGATACGCAGTATTTT,CASSVGASGASTDTQYF,TRBJ2-3,TRBD2,-,TRBV9
TGTGCCAGCTCACCGGGGGCGGCAGATACGCAGTATTTT,CASSPGAADTQYF,TRBJ2-3,-,-,TRBV18
TGTGCCACCAGTGGGCAGGGGGTATTAGGCACCGGGGAGCTGTTTTTT,CATSGQGVLGTGELFF,TRBJ2-2,TRBD1,-,TRBV24-1
TGTGCCACCAGTGATTTGGTGCTCGGGGGACAGGGGACGGGAGGGGCCAACGTCCTGACTTTC,CATSDLVLGGQGTGGANVLTF,TRBJ2-6,TRBD1,-,TRBV24-1
TGTGCCAGCAGCAGGGATGTGTCCTATGGCTACACCTTC,CASSRDVSYGYTF,TRBJ1-2,-,-,TRBV2
TGTGCCAGCAGCCCGAGGGGCCCTAACACTGAAGCTTTCTTT,CASSPRGPNTEAFF,TRBJ1-1,-,-,TRBV11-2
TGTGCCAGCAGCGCGGACAGGGAAGAGACCCAGTACTTC,CASSADREETQYF,TRBJ2-5,TRBD1,once,TRBV5-6
TGTGCCACCTCCTCCTGGGCGGCATATAGCAATCAGCCCCAGCATTTT,CATSSWAAYSNQPQHF,TRBJ1-5,-,once,TRBV28
TGTGCCAGCAGTTTTTCGGGCAACTACGAGCAGTACTTC,CASSFSGNYEQYF,TRBJ2-7,-,-,TRBV12-3/TRBV12-4
TGTGCCAGCCGGGGTTCCGGGGAGCTGTTTTTT,CASRGSGELFF,TRBJ2-2,-,-,TRBV6-5
TGTGCCAGCAGCCTTGATCCAAGGGGGGACTACGAGCAGTACTTC,CASSLDPRGDYEQYF,TRBJ2-7,-,-,TRBV3-1/TRBV3-2
TGTGCCAGCAGTTTAAGGCAGGGGAGGGAGACCCAGTACTTC,CASSLRQGRETQYF,TRBJ2-5,-,once,TRBV28
TGTGCCAGCAGCCTTGGACAGGGGAGTAAGGGGACTGAAGCTTTCTTT,CASSLGQGSKGTEAFF,TRBJ1-1,TRBD1,-,TRBV7-6
TGTGCCAGCAGCTTAAAGGCAGGGAGGTTCAACGGGGAGCTGTTTTTT,CASSLKAGRFNGELFF,TRBJ2-2,-,few,TRBV5-6
TGTGCCAGCATGAAGCGGGGGGCCAGCAATGAGCAGTTCTTC,CASMKRGASNEQFF,TRBJ2-1,TRBD2,-,TRBV28
TGTGCCAGCAGCTTAGTGAGGGGTCCCACAGATACGCAGTATTTT,CASSLVRGPTDTQYF,TRBJ2-3,-,once,TRBV5-5
TGTGCCAGCAGCTTGGCTTGGGGGGAAGCTTTCTTT,CASSLAWGEAFF,TRBJ1-1,-,-,TRBV5-6
TGTGCCACGGGGACAGCTTCCTACGAGCAGTACTTC,CATGTASYEQYF,TRBJ2-7,TRBD1,-,TRBV7-9
TGTGCCAGCAGTTTGAGTGGGGATAGGGCGCAGTATTTT,CASSLSGDRAQYF,TRBJ2-3,-,once,TRBV28
TGTGCCACCAGCAGACGCCCCGGACAGTTCTATAGCAATCAGCCCCAGCATTTT,CATSRRPGQFYSNQPQHF,TRBJ1-5,-,few,TRBV15
TGCGCTTCTTTCCCGACTAGCGGGATTATCAACACCGGGGAGCTGTTTTTT,CASFPTSGIINTGELFF,TRBJ2-2,TRBD2,-,TRBV10-1
TGTGCCAGCAGGACATCCGGGACAGTTTATTCACCCCTCCACTTT,CASRTSGTVYSPLHF,TRBJ1-6,TRBD1,-,TRBV7-2
TGCAGCGTTACGGCTAGCGGGGGTAGCACAGATACGCAGTATTTT,CSVTASGGSTDTQYF,TRBJ2-3,TRBD2,-,TRBV29-1
TGTGCCAGCAGCCCGGGACAGGGTGGCGGGCAGCCCCAGCATTTT,CASSPGQGGGQPQHF,TRBJ1-5,TRBD1,once,TRBV14
TGTGCCAGCAGGGGGCCCGGGACTAGCGGAAACTACGAGCAGTACTTC,CASRGPGTSGNYEQYF,TRBJ2-7,TRBD2,once,TRBV28
TGTGCCAGCAGTCGAACACGGACAGTTGGCGAGCAGTACTTC,CASSRTRTVGEQYF,TRBJ2-7,-,-,TRBV6-5
TGTGCCACCCGTCCCCGGTCAACTAATGAAAAACTGTTTTTT,CATRPRSTNEKLFF,TRBJ1-4,-,-,TRBV19
TGCAGTGCTAGTACAGGGGCCATCTCTGGGGCCAACGTCCTGACTTTC,CSASTGAISGANVLTF,TRBJ2-6,TRBD1,-,TRBV20-1